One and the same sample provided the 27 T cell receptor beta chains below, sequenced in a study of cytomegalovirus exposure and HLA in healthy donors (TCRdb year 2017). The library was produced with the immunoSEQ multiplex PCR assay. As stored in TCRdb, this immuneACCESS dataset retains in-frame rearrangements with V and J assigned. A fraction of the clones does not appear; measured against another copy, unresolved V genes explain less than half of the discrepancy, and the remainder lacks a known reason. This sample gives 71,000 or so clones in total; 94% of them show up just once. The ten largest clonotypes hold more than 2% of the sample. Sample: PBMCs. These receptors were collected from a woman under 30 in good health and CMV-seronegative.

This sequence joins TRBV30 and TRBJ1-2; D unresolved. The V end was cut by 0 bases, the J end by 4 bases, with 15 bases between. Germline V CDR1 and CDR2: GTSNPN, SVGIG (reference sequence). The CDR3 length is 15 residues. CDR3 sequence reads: CAWSVHRTESYGYTF. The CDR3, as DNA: TGTGCCTGGAGTGTACACCGGACTGAGTCCTATGGCTACACCTTC.

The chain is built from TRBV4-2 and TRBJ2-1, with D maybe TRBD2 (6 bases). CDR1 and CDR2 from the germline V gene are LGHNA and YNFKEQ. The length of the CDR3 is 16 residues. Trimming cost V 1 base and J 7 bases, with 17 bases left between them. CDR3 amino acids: CASSQVRTSGRNEQFF. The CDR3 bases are TGTGCCAGCAGCCAAGTTCGTACGAGCGGGCGGAATGAGCAGTTCTTC.

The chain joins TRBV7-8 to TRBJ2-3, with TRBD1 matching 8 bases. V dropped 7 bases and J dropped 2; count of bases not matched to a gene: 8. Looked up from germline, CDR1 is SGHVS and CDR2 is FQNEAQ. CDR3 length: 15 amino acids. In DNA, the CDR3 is TGTGCCAGCAACCCGGGACAGGAGCCCACAGATACGCAGTATTTT. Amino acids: CASNPGQEPTDTQYF.

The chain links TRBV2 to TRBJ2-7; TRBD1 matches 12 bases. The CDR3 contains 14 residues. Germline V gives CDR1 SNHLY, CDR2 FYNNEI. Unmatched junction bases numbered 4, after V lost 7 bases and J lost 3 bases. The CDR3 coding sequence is TGTGCCAGCATGGGGGACAGGGGGCTCTACGAGCAGTACTTC. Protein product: CASMGDRGLYEQYF.

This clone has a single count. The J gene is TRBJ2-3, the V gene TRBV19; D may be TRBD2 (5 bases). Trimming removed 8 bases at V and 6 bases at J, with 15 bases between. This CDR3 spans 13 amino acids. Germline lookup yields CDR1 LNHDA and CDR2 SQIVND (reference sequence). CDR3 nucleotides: TGTGCCAGTCGGGGAACCTTCGACGATACGCAGTATTTT. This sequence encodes CASRGTFDDTQYF.

CDR3 residues: CASSSALTDQRGYTF. The CDR3 DNA follows: TGTGCCAGCAGCTCCGCCTTGACAGATCAACGGGGCTACACCTTC. The chain combines TRBV6-5 with TRBJ1-2; D is perhaps TRBD1 (5 bases). V was pared by 6 bases and J by 8 bases, with 22 bases between. Germline V gene sequence: CDR1 MNHEY, CDR2 SVGAGI. This CDR3 has 15 amino acids.

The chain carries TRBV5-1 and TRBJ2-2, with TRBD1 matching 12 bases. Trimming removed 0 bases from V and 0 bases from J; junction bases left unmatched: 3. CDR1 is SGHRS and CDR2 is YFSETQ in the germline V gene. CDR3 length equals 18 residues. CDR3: CASSLGDRGRSNTGELFF. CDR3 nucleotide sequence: TGCGCCAGCAGCTTGGGGGACAGGGGGCGTTCGAACACCGGGGAGCTGTTTTTT.

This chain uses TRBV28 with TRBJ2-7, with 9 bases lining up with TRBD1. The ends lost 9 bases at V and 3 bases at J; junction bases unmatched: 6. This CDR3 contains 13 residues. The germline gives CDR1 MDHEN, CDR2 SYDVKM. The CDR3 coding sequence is TGTGCCAGTACCGGGACAGGGCTCTACGAGCAGTACTTC. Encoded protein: CASTGTGLYEQYF.

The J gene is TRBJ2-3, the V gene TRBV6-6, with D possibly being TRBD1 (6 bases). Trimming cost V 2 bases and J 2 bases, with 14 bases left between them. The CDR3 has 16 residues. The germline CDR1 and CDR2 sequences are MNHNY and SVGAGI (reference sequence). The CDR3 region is CASSYTTTGATDTQYF. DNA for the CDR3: TGTGCCAGCAGTTACACCACGACAGGAGCCACAGATACGCAGTATTTT.

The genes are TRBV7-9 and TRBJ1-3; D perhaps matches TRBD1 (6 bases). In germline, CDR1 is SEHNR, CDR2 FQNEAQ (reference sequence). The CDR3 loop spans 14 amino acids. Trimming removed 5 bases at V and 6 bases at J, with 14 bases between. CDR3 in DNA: TGTGCCAGCAGCGCCGGGACACTCATAAACACCATATATTTT. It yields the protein CASSAGTLINTIYF.

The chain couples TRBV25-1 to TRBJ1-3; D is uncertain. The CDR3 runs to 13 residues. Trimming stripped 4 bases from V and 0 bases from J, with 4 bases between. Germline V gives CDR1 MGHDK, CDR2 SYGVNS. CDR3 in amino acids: CASSVNSGNTIYF. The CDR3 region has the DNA TGTGCCAGCAGTGTTAACTCTGGAAACACCATATATTTT.

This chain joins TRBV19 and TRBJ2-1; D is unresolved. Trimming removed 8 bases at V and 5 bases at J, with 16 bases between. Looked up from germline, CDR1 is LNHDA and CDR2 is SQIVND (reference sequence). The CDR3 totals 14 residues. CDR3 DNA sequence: TGTGCCAGTGGAGCCGACCCAACCAACAATGAGCAGTTCTTC. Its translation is CASGADPTNNEQFF.

The CDR3 sequence: CAGGLAVVGDTQYF. The CDR3, as DNA: TGTGCCGGAGGACTAGCGGTTGTGGGGGATACGCAGTATTTT. V gene TRBV2 combines with J gene TRBJ2-3; TRBD2 matches at 10 bases. The CDR3 extends over 14 amino acids. The V gene end was trimmed by 11 bases and the J gene end by 6 bases; junction bases not matched to a gene: 11. The germline V gene has CDR1 SNHLY and CDR2 FYNNEI.

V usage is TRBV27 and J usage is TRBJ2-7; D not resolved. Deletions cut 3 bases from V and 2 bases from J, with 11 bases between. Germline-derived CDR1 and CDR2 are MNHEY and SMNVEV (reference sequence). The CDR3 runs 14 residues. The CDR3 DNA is TGTGCCAGCAGTTTGGTGCAGGCCGCCTACGAGCAGTACTTC. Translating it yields CASSLVQAAYEQYF.

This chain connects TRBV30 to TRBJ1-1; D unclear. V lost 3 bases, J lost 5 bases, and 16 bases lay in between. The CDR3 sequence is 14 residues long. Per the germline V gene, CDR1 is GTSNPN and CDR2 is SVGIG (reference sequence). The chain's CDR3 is CAWSQTMPETEAFF. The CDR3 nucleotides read TGTGCCTGGAGCCAGACAATGCCGGAAACTGAAGCTTTCTTT.

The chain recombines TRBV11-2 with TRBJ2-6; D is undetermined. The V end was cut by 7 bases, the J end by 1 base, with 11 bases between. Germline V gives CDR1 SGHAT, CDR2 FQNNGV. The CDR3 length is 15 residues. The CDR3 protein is CASNHRSSGANVLTF. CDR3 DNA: TGTGCCAGCAACCACCGGAGTTCTGGGGCCAACGTCCTGACTTTC.

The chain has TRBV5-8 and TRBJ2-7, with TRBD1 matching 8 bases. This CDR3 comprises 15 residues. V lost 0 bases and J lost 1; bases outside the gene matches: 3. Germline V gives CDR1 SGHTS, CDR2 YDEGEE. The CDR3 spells CASSLDRGWSYEQYF. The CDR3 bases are TGTGCCAGCAGCTTGGACAGGGGGTGGTCCTACGAGCAGTACTTC. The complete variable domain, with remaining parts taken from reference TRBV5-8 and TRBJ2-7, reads EAGVTQSPTHLIKTRGQQATLRCSPISGHTSVYWYQQALGLGLQFLLWYDEGEERNRGNFPPRFSGRQFPNYSSELNVNALELEDSALYLCASSLDRGWSYEQYFGPGTRLTVT.

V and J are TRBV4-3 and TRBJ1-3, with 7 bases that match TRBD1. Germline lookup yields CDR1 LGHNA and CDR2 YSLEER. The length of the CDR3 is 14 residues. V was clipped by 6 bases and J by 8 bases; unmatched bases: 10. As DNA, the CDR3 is TGCGCCAGCAGTCCGGAGGCAGGGGGATACACCATATATTTT. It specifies CASSPEAGGYTIYF.

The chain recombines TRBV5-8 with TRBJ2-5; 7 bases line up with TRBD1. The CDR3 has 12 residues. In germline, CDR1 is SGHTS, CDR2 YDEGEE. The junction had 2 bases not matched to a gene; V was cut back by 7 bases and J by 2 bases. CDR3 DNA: TGTGCCAGCGGGACAGCTCAAGAGACCCAGTACTTC. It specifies CASGTAQETQYF.

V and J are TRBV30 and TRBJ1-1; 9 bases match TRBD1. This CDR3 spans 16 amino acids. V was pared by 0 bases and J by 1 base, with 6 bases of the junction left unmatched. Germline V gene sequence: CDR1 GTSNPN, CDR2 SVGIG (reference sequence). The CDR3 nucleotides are TGTGCCTGGAGTGTACCTGCGACAGGGGGGAACACTGAAGCTTTCTTT. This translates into CAWSVPATGGNTEAFF.

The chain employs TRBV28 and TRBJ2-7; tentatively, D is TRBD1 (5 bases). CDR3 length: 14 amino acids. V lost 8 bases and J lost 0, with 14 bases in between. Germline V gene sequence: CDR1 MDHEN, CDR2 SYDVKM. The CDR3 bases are TGTGCCAGCGGAATAACGACAGTCTCCTACGAGCAGTACTTC. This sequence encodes CASGITTVSYEQYF.

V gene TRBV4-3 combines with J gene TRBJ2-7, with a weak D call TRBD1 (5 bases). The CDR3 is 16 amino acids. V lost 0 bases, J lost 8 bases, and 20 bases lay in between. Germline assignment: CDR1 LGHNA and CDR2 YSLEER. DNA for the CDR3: TGCGCCAGCAGCCAAGATCATATGGGAAGGGGCCGGCAGCAGTACTTC. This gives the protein CASSQDHMGRGRQQYF.

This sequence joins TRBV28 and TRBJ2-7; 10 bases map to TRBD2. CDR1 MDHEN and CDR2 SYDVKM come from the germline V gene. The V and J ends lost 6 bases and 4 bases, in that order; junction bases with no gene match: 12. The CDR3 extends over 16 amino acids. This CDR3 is CASSTGATSGKYEQYF. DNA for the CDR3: TGTGCCAGCAGCACAGGGGCAACTAGCGGGAAATACGAGCAGTACTTC.

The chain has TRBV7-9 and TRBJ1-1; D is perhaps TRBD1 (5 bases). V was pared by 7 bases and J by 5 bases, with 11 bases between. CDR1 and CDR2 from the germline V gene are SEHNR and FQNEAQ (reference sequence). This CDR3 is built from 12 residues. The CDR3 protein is CASTKGRTEAFF. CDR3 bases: TGTGCCAGCACCAAGGGGCGGACTGAAGCTTTCTTT.

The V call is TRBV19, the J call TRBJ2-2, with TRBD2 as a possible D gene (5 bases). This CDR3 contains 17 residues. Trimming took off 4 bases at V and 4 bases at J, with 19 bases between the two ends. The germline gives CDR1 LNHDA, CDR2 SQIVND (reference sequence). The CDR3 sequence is CASSTGAAASGTGELFF. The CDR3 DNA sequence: TGTGCCAGTAGTACCGGAGCGGCGGCTTCCGGCACCGGGGAGCTGTTTTTT.

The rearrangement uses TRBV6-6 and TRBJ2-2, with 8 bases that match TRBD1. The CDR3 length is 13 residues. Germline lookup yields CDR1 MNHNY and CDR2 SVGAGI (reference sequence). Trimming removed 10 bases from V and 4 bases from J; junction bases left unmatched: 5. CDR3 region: CATGTGATGELFF. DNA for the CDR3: TGTGCCACCGGGACAGGAGCCACCGGGGAGCTGTTTTTT.

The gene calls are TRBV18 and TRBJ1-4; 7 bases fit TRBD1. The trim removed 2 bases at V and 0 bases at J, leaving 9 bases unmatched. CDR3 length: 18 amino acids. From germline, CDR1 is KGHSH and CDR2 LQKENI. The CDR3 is CASSPTRDSRTTNEKLFF. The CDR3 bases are TGTGCCAGCTCACCAACCCGGGACAGTAGGACAACTAATGAAAAACTGTTTTTT.